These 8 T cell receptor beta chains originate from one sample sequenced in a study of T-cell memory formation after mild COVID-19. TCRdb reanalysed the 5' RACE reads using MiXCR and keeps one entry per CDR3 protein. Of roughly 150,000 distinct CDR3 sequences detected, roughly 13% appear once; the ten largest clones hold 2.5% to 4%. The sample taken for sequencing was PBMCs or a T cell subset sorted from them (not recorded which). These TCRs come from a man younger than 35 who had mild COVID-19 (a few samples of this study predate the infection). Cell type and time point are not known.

The CDR3 protein is CASSSGQVYEQYF. In DNA form, the CDR3 reads TGTGCCAGCAGTTCGGGACAAGTGTACGAGCAGTACTTC. V usage is TRBV6-2 or TRBV6-3 and J usage is TRBJ2-7, with D possibly matching TRBD1 (6 bases). The CDR3 is made up of 13 amino acids. Germline values: CDR1 MNHEY, CDR2 SVGEGT. Deletions cut 4 bases from V and 4 bases from J, with 11 bases between.

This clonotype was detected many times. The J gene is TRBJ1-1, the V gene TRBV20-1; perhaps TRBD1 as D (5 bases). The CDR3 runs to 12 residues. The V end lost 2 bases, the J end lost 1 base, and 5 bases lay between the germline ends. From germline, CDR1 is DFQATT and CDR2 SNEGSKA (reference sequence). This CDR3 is CSARQGNTEAFF. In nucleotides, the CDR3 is TGCAGTGCTAGACAGGGGAACACTGAAGCTTTCTTT.

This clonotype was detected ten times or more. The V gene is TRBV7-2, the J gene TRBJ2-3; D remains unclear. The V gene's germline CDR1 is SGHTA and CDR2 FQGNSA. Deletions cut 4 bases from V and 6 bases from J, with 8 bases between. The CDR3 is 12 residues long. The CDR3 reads CASSWLRDTQYF. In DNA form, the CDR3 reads TGTGCCAGCAGCTGGCTTAGGGATACGCAGTATTTT.

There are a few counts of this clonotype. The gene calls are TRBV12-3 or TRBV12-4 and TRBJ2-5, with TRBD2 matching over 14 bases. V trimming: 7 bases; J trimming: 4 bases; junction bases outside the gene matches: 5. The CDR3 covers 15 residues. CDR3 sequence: CASTPGLAGAETQYF. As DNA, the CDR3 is TGTGCCAGCACCCCGGGACTAGCGGGGGCAGAGACCCAGTACTTC.

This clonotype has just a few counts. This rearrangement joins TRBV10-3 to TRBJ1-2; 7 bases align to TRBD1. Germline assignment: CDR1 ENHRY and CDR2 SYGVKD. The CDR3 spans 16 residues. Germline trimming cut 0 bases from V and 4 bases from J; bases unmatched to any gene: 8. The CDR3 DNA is TGTGCCATCAGTGAGTCATCGGCAGGGGGACGCTATGGCTACACCTTC. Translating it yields CAISESSAGGRYGYTF.

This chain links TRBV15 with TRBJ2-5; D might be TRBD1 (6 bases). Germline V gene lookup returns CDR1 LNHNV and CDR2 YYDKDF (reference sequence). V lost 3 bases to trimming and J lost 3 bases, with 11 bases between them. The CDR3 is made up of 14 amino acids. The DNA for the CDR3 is TGTGCCACCAGCAGCCGGGACACCGAAGAGACCCAGTACTTC. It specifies CATSSRDTEETQYF.

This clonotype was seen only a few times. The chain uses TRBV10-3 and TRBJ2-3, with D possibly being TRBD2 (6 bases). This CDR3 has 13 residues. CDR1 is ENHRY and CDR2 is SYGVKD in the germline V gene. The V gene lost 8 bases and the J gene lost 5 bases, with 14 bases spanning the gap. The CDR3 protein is CAIHTRREDTQYF. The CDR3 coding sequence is TGTGCCATCCATACCCGGCGGGAAGATACGCAGTATTTT.

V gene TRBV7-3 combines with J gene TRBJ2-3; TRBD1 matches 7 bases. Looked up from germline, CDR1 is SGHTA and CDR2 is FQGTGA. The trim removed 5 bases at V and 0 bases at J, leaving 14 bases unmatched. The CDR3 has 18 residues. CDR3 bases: TGTGCCAGCAGCCGGAGCCCTCGGACAGGAACTAGCACAGATACGCAGTATTTT. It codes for CASSRSPRTGTSTDTQYF.